This T cell receptor (beta chain) was captured by sequencing in a study of shared clonotypes between healthy human individuals. The study's findings and limits: Compared with memory subsets, naive subsets generally had larger estimated richness.

V was pared by 2 bases and J by 3 bases, with 5 bases of the junction left unmatched. Germline V gene sequence: CDR1 MDHEN, CDR2 SYDVKM. CDR3 length equals 15 residues. On sorted subsets, replicate PCRs used 200 ng DNA, or some 27,000 T cell genomes. In the study's own analysis: Filtering differed since immunoSEQ provided only junctions, with no quality scores. Assay used: immunoSEQ multiplex PCR; TCRdb lists only in-frame clones, some missing. V and J calls plus clone size are reproduced from that table; the DNA served to infer D and trimming. The table shows around 510,000 clones, with 95% to 96% occurring only once. For this clone: Its antigen is not known.

Specimen: naive CD4+ T cells sorted from blood. Subset specified: CD45RA+ positively selected. This chain joins TRBV28 and TRBJ2-7, with 9 nucleotides matching TRBD2. The receptor comes from a woman in her twenties or thirties in good health. CDR3 sequence (DNA): TGTGCCAGCAGTTTAGGGACTAGCCCCTTCTACGAGCAGTACTTC. Amino acid sequence: CASSLGTSPFYEQYF.